The 10 T cell receptor beta chains below all came from one sample that was sequenced in a study of cytomegalovirus exposure and HLA in healthy donors. With 60 Vbeta and 13 Jbeta primers, the PCR was carried out. Sequencing used immunoSEQ multiplex PCR; TCRdb keeps in-frame clones, though not all of them. The sample lists 65,000 or so clones; less than 65% were seen once. Material for sequencing was PBMCs. The source of these receptors is a young man in good health and CMV-seronegative.

J is TRBJ1-1 and V is TRBV5-1; maybe TRBD1 (5 bases). V dropped 0 bases and J dropped 0 bases, with 6 bases sitting between them. The CDR3 extends over 14 amino acids. Germline V lookup: CDR1 SGHRS, CDR2 YFSETQ. The CDR3 spells CASSLEGLNTEAFF. The DNA for the CDR3 is TGCGCCAGCAGCTTGGAGGGGCTGAACACTGAAGCTTTCTTT.

This chain connects TRBV19 to TRBJ1-2, with a possible D match to TRBD1 (5 bases). With 7 bases removed from V and 8 bases from J, the gap between germline ends came to 14 bases. The V gene's germline CDR1 is LNHDA and CDR2 SQIVND (reference sequence). The CDR3 is 12 amino acids. The DNA of the CDR3 is TGTGCCAGTAACGAGGCTTCAGGGGGCTACACCTTC. Protein: CASNEASGGYTF. Full variable domain (missing parts from reference TRBV19 and TRBJ1-2): DGGITQSPKYLFRKEGQNVTLSCEQNLNHDAMYWYRQDPGQGLRLIYYSQIVNDFQKGDIAEGYSVSREKKESFPLTVTSAQKNPTAFYLCASNEASGGYTFGSGTRLTVV.

The gene calls are TRBV14 and TRBJ2-7; tentatively, D is TRBD2 (5 bases). CDR3 length: 13 amino acids. The germline V gene encodes CDR1 SGHDN and CDR2 FVKESK. V lost 5 bases, J lost 3 bases, and 11 bases lay in between. Written as DNA, the CDR3 is TGTGCCAGCAGCTTCGACTATGTCTACGAGCAGTACTTC. The encoded protein is CASSFDYVYEQYF.

In its sample, this clone was seen a few times. The rearrangement links TRBV16 to TRBJ2-1, with D possibly TRBD1 on 6 matching bases. The V gene's germline CDR1 is KGHSY and CDR2 FQNENV. The length of the CDR3 is 12 residues. Trimming pared 4 bases from V and 10 bases from J, leaving 11 bases between. CDR3: CASSPGTQEQFF. The CDR3 bases are TGTGCCAGCAGCCCCGGGACACAGGAGCAGTTCTTC.

The chain joins TRBV5-1 to TRBJ2-1; 10 bases map to TRBD2. Germline CDR1 is SGHRS and CDR2 is YFSETQ. This CDR3 comprises 17 residues. The V gene end was trimmed by 4 bases and the J gene end by 6 bases; junction bases not matched to a gene: 13. CDR3 in DNA: TGCGCCAGCAGCAGAATAGCGGGGGGCCTATCTATCAATGAGCAGTTCTTC. Encoded protein: CASSRIAGGLSINEQFF.

V gene TRBV6-5 combines with J gene TRBJ1-3; TRBD1 might be the D (6 bases). With 2 bases removed from V and 2 bases from J, the gap between germline ends came to 10 bases. Germline V gene lookup returns CDR1 MNHEY and CDR2 SVGAGI. This CDR3 has 15 amino acids. The CDR3 is CASSYRGFAGNTIYF. DNA for the CDR3: TGTGCCAGCAGTTACAGGGGGTTTGCTGGAAACACCATATATTTT.

This clone appeared a few times. The chain recombines TRBV2 with TRBJ2-7; 10 bases agree with TRBD1. Germline values: CDR1 SNHLY, CDR2 FYNNEI. CDR3 length: 15 residues. Losses at the gene ends were 0 bases for V and 6 bases for J; bases not matched to a gene: 5. CDR3 sequence (DNA): TGTGCCAGCAGTGAAGCGCGACAGGGGGCAGCCGAGCAGTACTTC. It translates to CASSEARQGAAEQYF.

This clone turned up a few times. The V gene is TRBV27, the J gene TRBJ1-3; TRBD1 matches 8 bases. This CDR3 region has 15 residues. Germline V gene lookup returns CDR1 MNHEY and CDR2 SMNVEV (reference sequence). The V gene end was trimmed by 3 bases and the J gene end by 2 bases; junction bases not matched to a gene: 3. The chain's CDR3 is CASSLGTGTGNTIYF. The DNA of the CDR3 is TGTGCCAGCAGTTTGGGGACAGGTACTGGAAACACCATATATTTT.

The chain is built from TRBV4-1 and TRBJ2-6; 12 nucleotides align to TRBD1. After removal of 0 bases from V and 3 bases from J, the junction contained 6 bases not matched to a gene. The CDR3 sequence is 19 residues long. From germline, CDR1 is MGHRA and CDR2 YSYEKL. CDR3 bases: TGCGCCAGCAGCCAAGAACCCGGGACAGGGGGCTTTGGGGCCAACGTCCTGACTTTC. Encoded protein: CASSQEPGTGGFGANVLTF.

The CDR3 DNA sequence: TGTGCCAGCAGCCGGACAGGGAGTCAAGAGACCCAGTACTTC. It is translated as CASSRTGSQETQYF. V gene TRBV7-8 combines with J gene TRBJ2-5, with 8 positions matching TRBD1. Trimming removed 5 bases from V and 2 bases from J; junction bases left unmatched: 4. The CDR3 runs to 14 residues. Looked up from germline, CDR1 is SGHVS and CDR2 is FQNEAQ.